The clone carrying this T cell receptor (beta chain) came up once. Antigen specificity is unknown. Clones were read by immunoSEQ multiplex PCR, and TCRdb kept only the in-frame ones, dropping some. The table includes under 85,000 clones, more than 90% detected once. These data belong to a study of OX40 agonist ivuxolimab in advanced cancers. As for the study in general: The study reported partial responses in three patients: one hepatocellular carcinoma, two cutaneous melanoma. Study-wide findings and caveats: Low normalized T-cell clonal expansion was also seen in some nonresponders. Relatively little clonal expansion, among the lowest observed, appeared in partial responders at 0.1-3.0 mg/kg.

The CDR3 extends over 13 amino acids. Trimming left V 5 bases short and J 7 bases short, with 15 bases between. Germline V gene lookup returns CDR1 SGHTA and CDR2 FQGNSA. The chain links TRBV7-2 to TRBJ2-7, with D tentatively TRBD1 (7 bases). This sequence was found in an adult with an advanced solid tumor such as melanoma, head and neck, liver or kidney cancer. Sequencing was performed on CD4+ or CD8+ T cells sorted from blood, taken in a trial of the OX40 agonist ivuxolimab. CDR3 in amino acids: CASSLRQGGEQYF. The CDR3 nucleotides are TGTGCCAGCAGCCTTCGACAGGGAGGAGAGCAGTACTTC. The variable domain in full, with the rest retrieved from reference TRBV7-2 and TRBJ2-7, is GAGVSQSPSNKVTEKGKDVELRCDPISGHTALYWYRQSLGQGLEFLIYFQGNSAPDKSGLPSDRFSAERTGGSVSTLTIQRTQQEDSAVYLCASSLRQGGEQYFGPGTRLTVT.